Below, 25 T cell receptor beta chains from the same sample are listed, as sequenced in a study of shared clonotypes between healthy human individuals. TCRdb keeps only in-frame clones here, not all; method: immunoSEQ multiplex PCR. The sample holds about 460,000 clones, approximately 77% seen once. Sequencing was performed on PBMCs. The receptors were gathered from a woman in her thirties or forties in good health. Some clones in this sample may be carry-over from other donors' samples.

The V and J genes are TRBV5-1 and TRBJ2-7, with D possibly TRBD1 on 6 matching bases. Trimming cost V 0 bases and J 3 bases, with 7 bases left between them. The CDR3 spans 13 residues. Germline V CDR1 and CDR2: SGHRS, YFSETQ. The DNA for the CDR3 is TGCGCCAGCAGCTTGGGGACAGTCTACGAGCAGTACTTC. This encodes CASSLGTVYEQYF.

In this sample, this clone turned up a few times. V usage is TRBV14 and J usage is TRBJ2-1; TRBD2 aligns across 11 bases. Germline values: CDR1 SGHDN, CDR2 FVKESK. V lost 4 bases and J lost 3; bases outside the gene matches: 5. The CDR3 has 16 residues. The CDR3 here is CASSPRTSGYYNEQFF. The CDR3 DNA follows: TGTGCCAGCAGCCCGCGGACTAGCGGGTACTACAATGAGCAGTTCTTC.

This clone was seen once. The J gene is TRBJ2-7, the V gene TRBV11-2; tentatively, D is TRBD1 or TRBD2 (7 bases each). The V and J ends lost 5 bases and 0 bases respectively, with 14 bases between them. The germline CDR1 and CDR2 sequences are SGHAT and FQNNGV. This CDR3 is built from 15 residues. The DNA for the CDR3 is TGTGCCAGCAGCAAGGGGGCGGGAGCCTCCTACGAGCAGTACTTC. It encodes CASSKGAGASYEQYF.

Only one count was recorded for this clone. The chain uses TRBV27 and TRBJ1-1; D gene unclear. V gave up 5 bases and J gave up 0 bases, with 13 bases separating them. CDR3 length: 15 amino acids. Germline V CDR1 and CDR2: MNHEY, SMNVEV (reference sequence). CDR3 nucleotides: TGTGCCAGCAGTAACATGAGGTCGATGAACACTGAAGCTTTCTTT. Its protein product is CASSNMRSMNTEAFF.

The chain has TRBV15 and TRBJ2-7; TRBD2 might be the D (6 bases). Trimming shortened V by 3 bases and J by 0 bases, and 12 bases separated the two germline ends. The CDR3 is 15 amino acids. Germline CDR1 LNHNV, CDR2 YYDKDF (reference sequence). The CDR3: CATSSGGSFSYEQYF. As DNA, the CDR3 is TGTGCCACCAGCAGTGGAGGGAGCTTCTCCTACGAGCAGTACTTC.

This sequence joins TRBV27 and TRBJ1-1, with 12 bases identical to TRBD1. CDR1 is MNHEY and CDR2 is SMNVEV in the germline V gene (reference sequence). The CDR3 totals 15 residues. V was clipped by 5 bases and J by 5 bases; unmatched bases: 6. The CDR3 DNA reads TGTGCCAGCAGTCCGGGACAGGGGGCGCGTACTGAAGCTTTCTTT. It encodes CASSPGQGARTEAFF.

The rearrangement uses TRBV30 and TRBJ1-5; D remains unclear. This CDR3 is 14 amino acids long. Germline CDR1 and CDR2: GTSNPN and SVGIG (reference sequence). The V end was cut by 0 bases, the J end by 3 bases, with 9 bases between. The CDR3 loop is CAWSVWQANQPQHF. DNA for the CDR3: TGTGCCTGGAGTGTCTGGCAGGCCAATCAGCCCCAGCATTTT.

This clone was observed at least ten times. The chain combines TRBV4-3 with TRBJ2-1; tentative D call: TRBD2 (6 bases). The germline CDR1 and CDR2 sequences are LGHNA and YSLEER. The V gene lost 6 bases and the J gene lost 8 bases, with 8 bases spanning the gap. The length of the CDR3 is 11 residues. CDR3 in amino acids: CASRGGDEQFF. CDR3 DNA: TGCGCCAGCAGGGGGGGAGATGAGCAGTTCTTC.

This clone has ten or more counts. The chain combines TRBV5-1 with TRBJ2-7; 7 nucleotides align to TRBD1. The CDR3 totals 13 residues. Germline assignment: CDR1 SGHRS and CDR2 YFSETQ. The trim removed 4 bases at V and 2 bases at J, leaving 3 bases unmatched. For the CDR3, the DNA is TGCGCCAGCAGCCGGGACAGCGCCTACGAGCAGTACTTC. Translation gives CASSRDSAYEQYF. The variable domain in full, completed from reference TRBV5-1 and TRBJ2-7, reads KAGVTQTPRYLIKTRGQQVTLSCSPISGHRSVSWYQQTPGQGLQFLFEYFSETQRNKGNFPGRFSGRQFSNSRSEMNVSTLELGDSALYLCASSRDSAYEQYFGPGTRLTVT.

V is TRBV4-2 and J is TRBJ2-7; D possibly corresponds to TRBD2 (7 bases). Trimming pared 1 base from V and 6 bases from J, leaving 16 bases between. From germline, CDR1 is LGHNA and CDR2 YNFKEQ. The CDR3 sequence is 15 residues long. CDR3 amino acids: CASSQVRSRGGEQYF. DNA for the CDR3: TGTGCCAGCAGCCAAGTAAGAAGTAGGGGGGGCGAGCAGTACTTC.

The CDR3 sequence is CASSPLGESPYF. Written as DNA, the CDR3 is TGCGCCAGCAGCCCCCTAGGAGAAAGTCCGTACTTC. The chain links TRBV4-1 to TRBJ2-7; D ambiguous. Between the trimmed V and J ends, which lost 4 bases and 12 bases, there was a span of 16 bases. Germline loops: CDR1 MGHRA, CDR2 YSYEKL. CDR3 size: 12 residues.

The chain joins TRBV6-5 to TRBJ1-2; D is unclear. Germline V gives CDR1 MNHEY, CDR2 SVGAGI. There are 14 residues in the CDR3. With 6 bases removed from V and 4 bases from J, the gap between germline ends came to 15 bases. The CDR3 bases are TGTGCCAGCAGCAATCCGGGGTCGAGCTATGGCTACACCTTC. Residues: CASSNPGSSYGYTF.

The chain couples TRBV27 to TRBJ1-1; D not resolved. The germline V and J ends were trimmed by 6 bases and 8 bases, with 25 bases remaining between them. This CDR3 has 16 residues. Per the germline V gene, CDR1 is MNHEY and CDR2 is SMNVEV (reference sequence). CDR3: CASSDTNLRVWTEAFF. Written as DNA, the CDR3 is TGTGCCAGCAGCGACACCAACCTACGGGTCTGGACCGAAGCTTTCTTT.

The chain combines TRBV7-2 with TRBJ2-7, with 7 bases identical to TRBD2. The germline gives CDR1 SGHTA, CDR2 FQGNSA. This CDR3 has 13 residues. The J segment lost 6 bases and the V segment lost 3 bases, leaving 5 bases of the junction unmatched. DNA for the CDR3: TGTGCCAGCAGCTTTGGGGGGAGGGCCGAGCAGTACTTC. Amino acid sequence: CASSFGGRAEQYF.

Here the CDR3 reads CASSRGLEQFF. The CDR3 DNA reads TGTGCCAGTAGTCGGGGTCTTGAGCAGTTCTTC. V and J are TRBV19 and TRBJ2-1; D may be TRBD2 (5 bases). The CDR3 consists of 11 residues. V was cut by 5 bases and J by 9 bases, with 8 bases left in between. Germline CDR1 LNHDA, CDR2 SQIVND (reference sequence).

This rearrangement joins TRBV5-1 to TRBJ1-5, with 12 bases matching TRBD1. Germline V gene data show CDR1 as SGHRS and CDR2 as YFSETQ. CDR3 length: 15 amino acids. V lost 5 bases and J lost 6; bases outside the gene matches: 6. CDR3 sequence: CASSPGTGGIQPQHF. Here the CDR3 DNA reads TGCGCCAGCAGTCCGGGGACAGGGGGCATTCAGCCCCAGCATTTT.

The chain has TRBV10-2 and TRBJ2-1; D remains ambiguous. From germline, CDR1 is WSHSY and CDR2 SAAADI. This CDR3 spans 12 amino acids. Between the trimmed V and J ends, which lost 7 bases and 1 base, there was a span of 5 bases. This CDR3 reads CASKESYNEQFF. CDR3 nucleotide sequence: TGCGCCAGCAAGGAGTCCTACAATGAGCAGTTCTTC.

The chain carries TRBV25-1 and TRBJ1-4; 7 positions match TRBD1. Germline loops: CDR1 MGHDK, CDR2 SYGVNS. The V gene end was trimmed by 5 bases and the J gene end by 8 bases; junction bases not matched to a gene: 11. The CDR3 is 15 residues long. CDR3 residues: CASSPHRGRDEKLFF. The CDR3 nucleotides read TGTGCCAGCAGTCCCCACAGGGGCCGGGACGAAAAACTGTTTTTT.

V is TRBV7-2 and J is TRBJ2-2; a possible D gene is TRBD1 (5 bases). The CDR3 is 14 residues long. V lost 2 bases and J lost 6, with 10 bases in between. The germline V gene has CDR1 SGHTA and CDR2 FQGNSA. The CDR3 loop reads CASSLSGRSGELFF. The CDR3 coding sequence is TGTGCCAGCAGCTTATCAGGGCGGTCCGGGGAGCTGTTTTTT.

The genes are TRBV2 and TRBJ1-2; D is undetermined. V lost 4 bases to trimming and J lost 4 bases, with 10 bases between them. The CDR3 runs to 13 residues. In germline, CDR1 is SNHLY, CDR2 FYNNEI. CDR3 in DNA: TGTGCCAGCAGTGCGAATGGGATCTATGGCTACACCTTC. Residues: CASSANGIYGYTF.

The chain combines TRBV30 with TRBJ2-3, with a weak D call TRBD2 (5 bases). The V gene's germline CDR1 is GTSNPN and CDR2 SVGIG (reference sequence). This CDR3 is built from 14 residues. Trimming left V 1 base short and J 4 bases short, with 12 bases between. The CDR3 region has the DNA TGTGCCTGGAGTGCCAACACTAGAGCAGATACGCAGTATTTT. It is translated as CAWSANTRADTQYF.

This sequence joins TRBV5-6 and TRBJ2-4; D possibly corresponds to TRBD1 (6 bases). Germline V lookup: CDR1 SGHDT, CDR2 YYEEEE. The CDR3 extends over 13 amino acids. Trimming shortened V by 1 base and J by 16 bases, and 18 bases separated the two germline ends. The CDR3 spells CASSLSWQGMSYF. CDR3 DNA: TGTGCCAGCAGCTTGTCGTGGCAGGGGATGTCTTACTTC.

This clone has just one count. This sample also contains other DNA sequences that code for the same CDR3. The genes are TRBV5-4 and TRBJ2-1; D is ambiguous. V lost 0 bases to trimming and J lost 0 bases, with 10 bases between them. The CDR3 is 16 residues long. Germline CDR1 reads SGHNT; CDR2 reads YYREEE (reference sequence). DNA of the CDR3: TGTGCCAGCAGCTTGGCCGGCGGTAGCTCCTACAATGAGCAGTTCTTC. Translating it yields CASSLAGGSSYNEQFF.

This clone was seen a few times. Distinct nucleotide sequences in the sample also encode this CDR3. The V gene is TRBV5-6, the J gene TRBJ1-1, with D hard to call. The length of the CDR3 is 13 residues. Germline CDR1 and CDR2: SGHDT and YYEEEE. Between the trimmed V and J ends, which lost 5 bases and 1 base, there was a span of 9 bases. Written as DNA, the CDR3 is TGTGCCAGCAGTAGGACGGCGAACACTGAAGCTTTCTTT. Translating gives CASSRTANTEAFF.

DNA for the CDR3: TGTGCCAGCAGTTTAGCCAGGGACGAGCAGCCCCAGCATTTT. Amino acids: CASSLARDEQPQHF. The chain recombines TRBV27 with TRBJ1-5; TRBD1 is a possible D gene (5 bases). From germline, CDR1 is MNHEY and CDR2 SMNVEV (reference sequence). V dropped 2 bases and J dropped 7 bases, with 12 bases sitting between them. CDR3 length: 14 amino acids.